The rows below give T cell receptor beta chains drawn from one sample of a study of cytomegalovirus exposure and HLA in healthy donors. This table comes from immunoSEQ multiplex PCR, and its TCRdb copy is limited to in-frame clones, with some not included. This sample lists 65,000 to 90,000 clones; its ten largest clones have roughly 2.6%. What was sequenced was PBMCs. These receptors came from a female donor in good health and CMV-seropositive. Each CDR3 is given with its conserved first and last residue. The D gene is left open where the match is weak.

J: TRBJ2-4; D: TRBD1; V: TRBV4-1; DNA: TGCGCCAGCAGCCACGACAGGGGGGCCAAAAACATTCAGTACTTC; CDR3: CASSHDRGAKNIQYF
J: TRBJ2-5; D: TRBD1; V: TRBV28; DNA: TGTGCCAGCAGTTCGGACCCTCACAGGGGGCCTTTGGAGACCCAGTACTTC; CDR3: CASSSDPHRGPLETQYF
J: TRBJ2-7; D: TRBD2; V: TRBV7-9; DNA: TGTGCCAGCGCCGAACTAGCGGGGGTCTACGAGCAGTACTTC; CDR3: CASAELAGVYEQYF
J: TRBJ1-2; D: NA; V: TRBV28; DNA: TGTGCCAGCAGTTCCGGGGACTATGGCTACACCTTC; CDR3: CASSSGDYGYTF
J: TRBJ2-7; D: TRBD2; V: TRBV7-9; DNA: TGTGCCAGCAGCTCCCCGGTGAAGCGGGGGACCTACGAGCAGTACTTC; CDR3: CASSSPVKRGTYEQYF
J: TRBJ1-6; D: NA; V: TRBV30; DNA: TGTGCCTGGAGCGGTCCGGGGTCACCCCTCCACTTT; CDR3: CAWSGPGSPLHF
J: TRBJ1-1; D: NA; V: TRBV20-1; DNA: TGCAGTGCCCAAAACACTGAAGCTTTCTTT; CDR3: CSAQNTEAFF
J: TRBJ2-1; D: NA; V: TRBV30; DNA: TGTGCCTGGAGTACGGCTAGCGAGGACAATGAGCAGTTCTTC; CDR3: CAWSTASEDNEQFF
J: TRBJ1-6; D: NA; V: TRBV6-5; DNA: TGTGCCAGCAGTTACTCAGTCAGGGGACCACAATCACCCCTACACTTT; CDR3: CASSYSVRGPQSPLHF
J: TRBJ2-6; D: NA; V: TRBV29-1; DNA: TGCAGCGTTATACTTCCCCCGGCCGGGTTTGGGGCCAACGTCCTGACTTTC; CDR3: CSVILPPAGFGANVLTF
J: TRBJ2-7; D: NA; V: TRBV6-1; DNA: TGTGCCAGCACCCCTGAGGTAGCAGCCCGAAGGGAGCAGTACTTC; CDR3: CASTPEVAARREQYF
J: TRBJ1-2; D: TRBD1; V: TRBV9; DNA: TGTGCCAGCAGCGTAGAGGGACAGGGGTCCGGCTACACCTTC; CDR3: CASSVEGQGSGYTF